This T cell receptor (beta chain) derives from a study of T cells after yellow fever vaccination. The J segment lost 5 bases and the V segment lost 4 bases, leaving 17 bases of the junction unmatched. Germline V gene lookup returns CDR1 LGHNA and CDR2 YNFKEQ. The length of the CDR3 is 20 residues. TCRdb passed the 5' RACE reads through MiXCR, listing each CDR3 protein once. The sample records about 360,000 distinct CDR3 sequences, about 6% being singletons. This receptor was obtained from a man aged 25-45 years who received the YFV17D yellow fever vaccine. This chain connects TRBV4-2 to TRBJ2-1, with 13 bases that match TRBD2. The sample in question was PBMCs, obtained 5 days after the yellow fever booster vaccination. The CDR3: CASSPPGGELAGGPDNEQFF. The CDR3 DNA sequence: TGTGCCAGCAGCCCTCCTGGGGGGGAACTAGCGGGAGGGCCGGACAATGAGCAGTTCTTC.